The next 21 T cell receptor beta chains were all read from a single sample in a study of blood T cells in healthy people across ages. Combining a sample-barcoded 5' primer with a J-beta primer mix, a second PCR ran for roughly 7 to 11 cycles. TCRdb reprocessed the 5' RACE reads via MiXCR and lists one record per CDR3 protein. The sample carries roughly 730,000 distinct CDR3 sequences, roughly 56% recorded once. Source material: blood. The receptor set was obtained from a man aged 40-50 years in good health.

CDR3 coding DNA: TGCAGTGCTAGCCGCCGCTCGGACAGGGGTGGGTTAGGCTATGGCTACACCTTC. The encoded protein is CSASRRSDRGGLGYGYTF. The genes are TRBV20-1 and TRBJ1-2; 9 nucleotides agree with TRBD1. Germline CDR1 reads DFQATT; CDR2 reads SNEGSKA (reference sequence). The CDR3 length is 18 residues. J gave up 4 bases and V 3 bases, and 18 bases lay outside the gene matches.

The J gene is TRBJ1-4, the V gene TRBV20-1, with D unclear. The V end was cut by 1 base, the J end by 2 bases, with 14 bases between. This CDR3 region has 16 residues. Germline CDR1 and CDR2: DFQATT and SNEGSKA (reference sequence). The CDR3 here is CSARVIGVNTNEKLFF. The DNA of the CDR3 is TGCAGTGCTAGAGTAATTGGAGTTAATACTAATGAAAAACTGTTTTTT.

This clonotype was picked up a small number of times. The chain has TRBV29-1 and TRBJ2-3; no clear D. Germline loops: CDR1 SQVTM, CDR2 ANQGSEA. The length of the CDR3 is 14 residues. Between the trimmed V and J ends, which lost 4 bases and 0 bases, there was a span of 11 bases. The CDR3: CSVGVSLSTDTQYF. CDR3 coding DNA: TGCAGCGTTGGCGTTAGTTTGAGCACAGATACGCAGTATTTT.

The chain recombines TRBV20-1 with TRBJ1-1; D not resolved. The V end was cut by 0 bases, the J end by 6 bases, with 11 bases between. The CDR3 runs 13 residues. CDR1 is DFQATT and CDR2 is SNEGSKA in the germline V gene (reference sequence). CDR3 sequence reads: CSARDWREAEAFF. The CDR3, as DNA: TGCAGTGCTAGAGATTGGAGGGAAGCTGAAGCTTTCTTT.

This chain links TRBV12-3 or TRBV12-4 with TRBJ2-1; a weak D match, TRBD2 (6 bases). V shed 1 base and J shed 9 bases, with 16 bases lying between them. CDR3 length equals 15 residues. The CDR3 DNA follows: TGTGCCAGCAGTTTAGGGGAGGCGGGGTTTGGTGAGCAGTTCTTC. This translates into CASSLGEAGFGEQFF.

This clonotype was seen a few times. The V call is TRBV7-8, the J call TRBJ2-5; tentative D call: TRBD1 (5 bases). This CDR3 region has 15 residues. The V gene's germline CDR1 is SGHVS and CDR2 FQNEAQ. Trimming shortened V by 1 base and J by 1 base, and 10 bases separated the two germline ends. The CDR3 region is CASSLVSGFQETQYF. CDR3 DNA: TGTGCCAGCAGCTTAGTGTCAGGGTTCCAAGAGACCCAGTACTTC.

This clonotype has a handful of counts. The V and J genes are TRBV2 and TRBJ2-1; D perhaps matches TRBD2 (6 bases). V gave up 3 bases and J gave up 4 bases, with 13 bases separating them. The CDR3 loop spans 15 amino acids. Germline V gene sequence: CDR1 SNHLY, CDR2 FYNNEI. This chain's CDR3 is CASSDAGLPYNEQFF. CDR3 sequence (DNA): TGTGCCAGCAGTGATGCAGGACTACCTTACAATGAGCAGTTCTTC. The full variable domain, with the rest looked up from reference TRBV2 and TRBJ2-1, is EPEVTQTPSHQVTQMGQEVILRCVPISNHLYFYWYRQILGQKVEFLVSFYNNEISEKSEIFDDQFSVERPDGSNFTLKIRSTKLEDSAMYFCASSDAGLPYNEQFFGPGTRLTVL.

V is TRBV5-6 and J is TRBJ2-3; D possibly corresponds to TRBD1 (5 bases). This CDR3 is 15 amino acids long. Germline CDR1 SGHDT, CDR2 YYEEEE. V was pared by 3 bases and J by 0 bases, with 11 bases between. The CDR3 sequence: CASSWTPLSTDTQYF. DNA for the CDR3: TGTGCCAGCAGCTGGACACCTCTCAGCACAGATACGCAGTATTTT.

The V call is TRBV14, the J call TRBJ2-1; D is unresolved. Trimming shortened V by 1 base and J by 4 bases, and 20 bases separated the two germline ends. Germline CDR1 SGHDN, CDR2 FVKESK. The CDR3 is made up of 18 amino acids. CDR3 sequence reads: CASSQAVREGRRYNEQFF. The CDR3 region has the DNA TGTGCCAGCAGCCAAGCAGTTAGGGAAGGGCGCCGTTACAATGAGCAGTTCTTC.

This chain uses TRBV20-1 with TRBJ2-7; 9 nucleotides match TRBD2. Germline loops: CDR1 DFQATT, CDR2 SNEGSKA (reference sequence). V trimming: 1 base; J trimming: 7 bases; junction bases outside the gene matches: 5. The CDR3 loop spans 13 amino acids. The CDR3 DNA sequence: TGCAGTGCTAGAGTAGCGGGAGCCCGTGAGCAGTACTTC. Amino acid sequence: CSARVAGAREQYF.

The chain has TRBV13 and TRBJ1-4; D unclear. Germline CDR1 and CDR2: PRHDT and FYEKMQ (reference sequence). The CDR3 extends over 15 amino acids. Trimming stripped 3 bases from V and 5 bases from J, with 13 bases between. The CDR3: CASSFRGQANEKLFF. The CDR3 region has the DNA TGTGCCAGCAGCTTCCGAGGGCAGGCCAATGAAAAACTGTTTTTT.

The CDR3 nucleotides are TGTGCCAGCAGCACACGGAGACTCAGTAGCACAGATACGCAGTATTTT. Translating it yields CASSTRRLSSTDTQYF. The chain employs TRBV7-8 and TRBJ2-3; D unclear. Trimming pared 5 bases from V and 0 bases from J, leaving 15 bases between. Germline CDR1 and CDR2: SGHVS and FQNEAQ. This CDR3 region has 16 residues.

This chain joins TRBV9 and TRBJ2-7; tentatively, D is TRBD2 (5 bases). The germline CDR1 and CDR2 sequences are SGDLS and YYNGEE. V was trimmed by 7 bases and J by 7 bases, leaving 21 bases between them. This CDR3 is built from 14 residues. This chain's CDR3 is CASQRTLNYNEQYF. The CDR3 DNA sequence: TGTGCCAGCCAACGGACTCTCAATTACAATGAGCAGTACTTC.

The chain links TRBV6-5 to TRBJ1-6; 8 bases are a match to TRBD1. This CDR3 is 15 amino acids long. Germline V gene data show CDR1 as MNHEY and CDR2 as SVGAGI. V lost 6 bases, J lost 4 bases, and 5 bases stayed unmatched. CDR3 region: CASRPRTGYNSPLHF. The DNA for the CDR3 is TGTGCCAGCAGGCCAAGGACAGGGTATAATTCACCCCTCCACTTT.

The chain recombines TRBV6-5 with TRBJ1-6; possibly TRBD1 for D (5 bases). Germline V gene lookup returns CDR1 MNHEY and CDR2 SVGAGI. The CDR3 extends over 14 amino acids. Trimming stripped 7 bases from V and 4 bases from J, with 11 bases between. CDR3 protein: CASTRTLYNSPLHF. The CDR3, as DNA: TGTGCCAGCACCAGGACACTATATAATTCACCCCTCCACTTT.

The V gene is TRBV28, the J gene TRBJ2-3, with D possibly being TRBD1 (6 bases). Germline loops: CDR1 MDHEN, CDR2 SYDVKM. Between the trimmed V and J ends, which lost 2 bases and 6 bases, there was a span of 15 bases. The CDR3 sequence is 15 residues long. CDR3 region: CASSLRQDLVDTQYF. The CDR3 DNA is TGTGCCAGCAGTTTAAGACAGGACCTCGTGGATACGCAGTATTTT.

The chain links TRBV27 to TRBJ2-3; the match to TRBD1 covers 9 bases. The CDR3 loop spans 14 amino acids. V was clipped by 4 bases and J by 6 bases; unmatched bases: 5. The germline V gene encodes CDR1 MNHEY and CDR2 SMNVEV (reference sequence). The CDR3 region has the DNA TGTGCCAGCAGTTCCGGGACAGGGTGGGATACGCAGTATTTT. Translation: CASSSGTGWDTQYF.

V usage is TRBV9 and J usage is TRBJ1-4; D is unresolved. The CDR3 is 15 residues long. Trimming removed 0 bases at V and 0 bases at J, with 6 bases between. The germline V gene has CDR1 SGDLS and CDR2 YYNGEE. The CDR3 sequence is CASSVVGTTNEKLFF. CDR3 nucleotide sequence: TGTGCCAGCAGCGTAGTCGGGACAACTAATGAAAAACTGTTTTTT. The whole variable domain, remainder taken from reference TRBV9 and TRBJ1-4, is DSGVTQTPKHLITATGQRVTLRCSPRSGDLSVYWYQQSLDQGLQFLIQYYNGEERAKGNILERFSAQQFPDLHSELNLSSLELGDSALYFCASSVVGTTNEKLFFGSGTQLSVL.

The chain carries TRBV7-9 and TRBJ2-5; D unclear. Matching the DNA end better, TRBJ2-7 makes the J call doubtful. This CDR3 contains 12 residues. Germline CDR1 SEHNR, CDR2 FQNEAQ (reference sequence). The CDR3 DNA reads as TGTGCCAGCAGCATAAGGGAAGGCGAGCAGTACTTC. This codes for CASSIREGEQYF.

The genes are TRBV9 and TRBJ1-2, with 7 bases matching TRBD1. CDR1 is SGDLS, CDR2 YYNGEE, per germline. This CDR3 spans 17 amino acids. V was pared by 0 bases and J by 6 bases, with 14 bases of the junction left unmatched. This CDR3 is CASSVEGGGAQTDGYTF. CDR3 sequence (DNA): TGTGCCAGCAGCGTAGAGGGAGGGGGCGCGCAGACCGATGGCTACACCTTC.

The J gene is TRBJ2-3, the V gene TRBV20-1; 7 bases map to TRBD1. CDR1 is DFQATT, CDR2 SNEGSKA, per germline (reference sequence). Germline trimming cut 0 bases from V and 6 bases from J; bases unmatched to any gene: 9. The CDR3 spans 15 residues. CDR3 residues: CSARDPRQGLDTQYF. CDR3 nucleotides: TGCAGTGCTAGAGATCCACGACAGGGTTTGGATACGCAGTATTTT.